The T cell receptor (beta chain) described here comes from a study of T cell changes during pregnancy in multiple sclerosis. Between the trimmed V and J ends, which lost 4 bases and 9 bases, there was a span of 20 bases. This CDR3 spans 15 amino acids. The germline V gene has CDR1 SGDLS and CDR2 YYNGEE. Assay used: immunoSEQ multiplex PCR; TCRdb lists only in-frame clones, some missing. The sample lists approximately 52,000 clones, over 75% occurring once. This material consisted of CD4+ T cells from peripheral blood mononuclear cells, taken in the second trimester of pregnancy. The chain carries TRBV9 and TRBJ1-3; D remains ambiguous. This TCR was sampled from a female donor with multiple sclerosis, enrolled in a pregnancy study. The CDR3 coding sequence is TGTGCCAGCAGCTTCTCCCGGGGAGACGGAGCCACCATATATTTT. Translated, it gives CASSFSRGDGATIYF. Complete variable domain (other parts from reference TRBV9 and TRBJ1-3): DSGVTQTPKHLITATGQRVTLRCSPRSGDLSVYWYQQSLDQGLQFLIQYYNGEERAKGNILERFSAQQFPDLHSELNLSSLELGDSALYFCASSFSRGDGATIYFGEGSWLTVV.